This TCR beta chain was found in a study of CD4 T cells in relation to SARS-CoV-2 and coronaviruses. Looking at the study overall: After roughly 9 days of antigen culture, PBMC TCR beta CDR3s were sequenced.

This CDR3 region has 12 residues. The germline V and J ends were trimmed by 5 bases and 10 bases, with 12 bases remaining between them. From germline, CDR1 is MNHEY and CDR2 SVGEGT. Details on this clone: Antigen: not known.

Unexposed donor CD4+ T cells date from 2011-2018, before the COVID-19 pandemic. After ten to eleven days of culture, CD4+ T cells were isolated. Approximately 1.8 million PBMCs per well were cultured with around 9.9 IU/ml IL-2. Sequencing was performed with immunoSEQ multiplex PCR; in TCRdb, only in-frame clones are kept and a portion is missing. The sample includes about 11,000 clones, 70% to 80% of them seen just once. The clonotype comes from a human donor in good health. This chain connects TRBV6-2 or TRBV6-3 to TRBJ2-4, with D perhaps given as TRBD1 or TRBD2 (5 bases each). Source material: CD4+ T cells from PBMCs, cultured in vitro. The DNA of the CDR3 is TGTGCCAGCAGTCCCGGGGCAGGAATTCAGTACTTC. Encoded protein: CASSPGAGIQYF.